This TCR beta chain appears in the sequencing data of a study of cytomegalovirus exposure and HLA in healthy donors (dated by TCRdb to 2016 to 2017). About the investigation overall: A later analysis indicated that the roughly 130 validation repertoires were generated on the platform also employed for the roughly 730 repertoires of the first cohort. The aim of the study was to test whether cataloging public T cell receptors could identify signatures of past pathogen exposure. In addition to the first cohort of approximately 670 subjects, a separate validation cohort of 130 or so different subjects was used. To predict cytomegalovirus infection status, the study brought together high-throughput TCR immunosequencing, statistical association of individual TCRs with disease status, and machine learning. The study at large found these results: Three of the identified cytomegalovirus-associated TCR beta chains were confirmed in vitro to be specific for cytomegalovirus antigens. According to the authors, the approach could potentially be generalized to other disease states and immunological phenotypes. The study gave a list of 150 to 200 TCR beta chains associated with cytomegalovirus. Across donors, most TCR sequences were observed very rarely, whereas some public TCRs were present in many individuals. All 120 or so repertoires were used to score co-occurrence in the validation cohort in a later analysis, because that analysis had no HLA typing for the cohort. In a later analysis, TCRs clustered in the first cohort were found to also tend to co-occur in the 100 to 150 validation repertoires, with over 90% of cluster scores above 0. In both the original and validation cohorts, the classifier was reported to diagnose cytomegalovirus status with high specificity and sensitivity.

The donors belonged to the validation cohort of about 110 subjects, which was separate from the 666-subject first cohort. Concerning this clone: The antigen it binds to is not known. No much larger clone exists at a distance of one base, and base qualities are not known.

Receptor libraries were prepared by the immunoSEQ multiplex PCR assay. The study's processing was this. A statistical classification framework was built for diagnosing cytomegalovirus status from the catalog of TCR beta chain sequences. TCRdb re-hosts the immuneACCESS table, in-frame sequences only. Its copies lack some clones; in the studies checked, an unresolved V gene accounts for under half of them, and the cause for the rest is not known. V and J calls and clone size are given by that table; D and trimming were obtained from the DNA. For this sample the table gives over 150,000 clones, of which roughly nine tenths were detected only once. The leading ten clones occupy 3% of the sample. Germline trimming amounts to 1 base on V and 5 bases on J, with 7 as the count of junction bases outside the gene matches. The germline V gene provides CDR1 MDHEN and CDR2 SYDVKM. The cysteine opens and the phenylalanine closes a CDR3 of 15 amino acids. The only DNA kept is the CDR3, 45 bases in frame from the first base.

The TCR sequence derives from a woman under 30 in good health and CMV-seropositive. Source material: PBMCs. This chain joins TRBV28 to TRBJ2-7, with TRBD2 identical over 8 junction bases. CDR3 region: CASSLYGLARDEQYF. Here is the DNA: TGTGCCAGCAGTTTATACGGACTAGCTCGGGACGAGCAGTACTTC.